This T cell receptor (beta chain) stems from a study of control samples from healthy donors and cancer patients. Repertoires were generated with immunoSEQ multiplex PCR, while TCRdb's copy carries only in-frame clones and drops some. The repertoire has about 140,000 clones, about 90% of them found once; the top ten carry more than 6.5%. Trimming cost V 2 bases and J 2 bases; bases outside gene matches: 4. The CDR3 sequence is 17 residues long. From germline, CDR1 is MGHDK and CDR2 SYGVNS. The sequence came from a man younger than 30 in good health. Sequencing was carried out using blood. J is TRBJ2-5 and V is TRBV25-1, with 14 nucleotides matching TRBD2. CDR3 DNA sequence: TGTGCCAGCAGTGAACATAGGACTAGCGGGGGGCAAGAGACCCAGTACTTC. Its protein is CASSEHRTSGGQETQYF. The variable domain in full, with the rest retrieved from reference TRBV25-1 and TRBJ2-5, is EADIYQTPRYLVIGTGKKITLECSQTMGHDKMYWYQQDPGMELHLIHYSYGVNSTEKGDLSSESTVSRIRTEHFPLTLESARPSHTSQYLCASSEHRTSGGQETQYFGPGTRLLVL.